Sequencing of this T cell receptor (beta chain) was carried out in a study of PD-1 blockade in classical Hodgkin lymphoma. In every patient, relapse followed autologous stem cell transplantation, while exposure to brentuximab vedotin differed. Of note for this clone: Its antigen is as yet unknown.

Notes on the study in general: The CD4+ diversity rise by C4D1 was clearest in complete responders.

Assay used: immunoSEQ multiplex PCR; TCRdb lists only in-frame clones, some missing. Among about 39,000 clones listed, around nine tenths were seen once. Germline V lookup: CDR1 SGDLS, CDR2 YYNGEE. With 3 bases clipped from V and 3 bases from J, the junction kept 3 bases outside the gene matches. CDR3 length: 16 residues. This sequence joins TRBV9 and TRBJ2-3, with TRBD2 matching over 14 bases. The TCR comes from a human donor with classical Hodgkin lymphoma. Sequenced material: peripheral blood mononuclear cells (PBMCs), taken at baseline. The CDR3 region is CASSGTSGRMTDTQYF. The CDR3 DNA reads TGTGCCAGCAGCGGGACTAGCGGGAGGATGACAGATACGCAGTATTTT.